Below are 28 T cell receptor beta chains sequenced from a single sample in a study of response to subunit inactivated influenza vaccine. MiXCR, run by TCRdb on the RT-PCR reads, gives a single entry per CDR3 protein. Of about 800,000 distinct CDR3 sequences listed, 21% are singletons. The specimen was PBMCs from blood, collected about 5 days after vaccination. These receptors were taken from a man aged 50 to 59 who received an inactivated influenza vaccine.

This clonotype has a handful of counts. The chain recombines TRBV7-2 with TRBJ2-1; 7 bases fit TRBD1. The V gene end was trimmed by 6 bases and the J gene end by 8 bases; junction bases not matched to a gene: 7. This CDR3 is built from 13 residues. The germline gives CDR1 SGHTA, CDR2 FQGNSA. The CDR3 here is CASSRQGRDEQFF. The DNA of the CDR3 is TGTGCCAGCAGTCGACAGGGTCGCGATGAGCAGTTCTTC.

In this sample, this clonotype turned up a few times. V is TRBV5-4 and J is TRBJ2-3; a possible D gene is TRBD2 (6 bases). Germline V gene lookup returns CDR1 SGHNT and CDR2 YYREEE (reference sequence). This CDR3 is 16 amino acids long. V was trimmed by 0 bases and J by 2 bases, leaving 13 bases between them. CDR3 in DNA: TGTGCCAGCAGCTTGGCGGGAGTGTGGGCCACAGATACGCAGTATTTT. Its translation: CASSLAGVWATDTQYF. The whole variable domain, remainder taken from reference TRBV5-4 and TRBJ2-3, is ETGVTQSPTHLIKTRGQQVTLRCSSQSGHNTVSWYQQALGQGPQFIFQYYREEENGRGNFPPRFSGLQFPNYSSELNVNALELDDSALYLCASSLAGVWATDTQYFGPGTRLTVL.

The genes are TRBV5-1 and TRBJ2-4; 9 bases are shared with TRBD1. There are 15 residues in the CDR3. CDR1 is SGHRS and CDR2 is YFSETQ in the germline V gene. V lost 4 bases, J lost 4 bases, and 6 bases stayed unmatched. The CDR3 nucleotides are TGCGCCAGCAGCGAAGATGGGACAGGGAAAAACATTCAGTACTTC. Protein product: CASSEDGTGKNIQYF.

The table lists this clonotype with a few counts. The genes are TRBV25-1 and TRBJ2-7; no reliable D call. CDR3 length: 13 amino acids. V dropped 1 base and J dropped 2 bases, with 6 bases sitting between them. Germline V gene data show CDR1 as MGHDK and CDR2 as SYGVNS. For the CDR3, the DNA is TGTGCCAGCAGTGAATCAGCAACCTACGAGCAGTACTTC. As protein: CASSESATYEQYF.

V gene TRBV4-1 combines with J gene TRBJ2-1, with 10 bases identical to TRBD1. The CDR3 extends over 16 amino acids. V trimming: 3 bases; J trimming: 8 bases; junction bases outside the gene matches: 10. Germline values: CDR1 MGHRA, CDR2 YSYEKL. The CDR3 spells CASSHTRDRGMYEQFF. In DNA, the CDR3 is TGCGCCAGCAGCCATACCCGGGACAGGGGTATGTATGAGCAGTTCTTC.

The table lists this clonotype with a few counts. This chain connects TRBV12-3 or TRBV12-4 to TRBJ2-5; D call uncertain. The CDR3 covers 14 residues. The V gene lost 1 base and the J gene lost 1 base, with 7 bases spanning the gap. The CDR3 DNA is TGTGCCAGCAGTTTAGAGGCGCTCCAAGAGACCCAGTACTTC. This gives the protein CASSLEALQETQYF.

This chain uses TRBV5-1 with TRBJ2-1; 9 nucleotides match TRBD1. Germline trimming cut 6 bases from V and 7 bases from J; bases unmatched to any gene: 11. This CDR3 contains 15 residues. Germline loops: CDR1 SGHRS, CDR2 YFSETQ. The CDR3 loop reads CASTMGQGDGNEQFF. The CDR3 nucleotides read TGCGCCAGCACTATGGGACAGGGTGACGGGAATGAGCAGTTCTTC.

This clonotype was recorded many times. The gene calls are TRBV5-1 and TRBJ2-1; D may be TRBD2 (5 bases). Trimming cost V 0 bases and J 5 bases, with 9 bases left between them. Germline assignment: CDR1 SGHRS and CDR2 YFSETQ. The CDR3 loop spans 14 amino acids. CDR3 residues: CASSLAPGDNEQFF. The CDR3 region has the DNA TGCGCCAGCAGCTTGGCCCCCGGGGACAATGAGCAGTTCTTC.

The table lists this clonotype with a few counts. This CDR3 is CASSPYGGHNEQFF. For the CDR3, the DNA is TGTGCCAGCAGCCCTTATGGCGGGCACAATGAGCAGTTCTTC. This rearrangement joins TRBV7-2 to TRBJ2-1; maybe TRBD2 (5 bases). The CDR3 length is 14 residues. Germline lookup yields CDR1 SGHTA and CDR2 FQGNSA. The germline V and J ends were trimmed by 5 bases and 5 bases, with 13 bases remaining between them.

As regards this clonotype: A junction boundary mismatches the germline segment, possibly from a read error. J is TRBJ1-3 and V is TRBV12-3 or TRBV12-4; 7 nucleotides align to TRBD1. The CDR3 runs 16 residues. CDR3 region: CASMLRERGLGTTIYF. The DNA of the CDR3 is TGTGCCAGCATGTTAAGGGAGAGGGGGCTTGGAACCACCATATATTTT.

CDR3 nucleotides: TGTGCCAGCAGTTTGGATATCGGTCAGCCCCAGCATTTT. This translates into CASSLDIGQPQHF. This chain uses TRBV12-3 or TRBV12-4 with TRBJ1-5, with unresolved D. The V end was cut by 3 bases, the J end by 6 bases, with 9 bases between. This CDR3 is 13 amino acids long.

This chain connects TRBV20-1 to TRBJ1-2; no clear D. The germline V and J ends were trimmed by 3 bases and 4 bases, with 15 bases remaining between them. The CDR3 contains 14 residues. CDR1 is DFQATT and CDR2 is SNEGSKA in the germline V gene (reference sequence). The CDR3 bases are TGCAGTGCTAGTAAGATAACAGCACTCTATGGCTACACCTTC. Its protein product is CSASKITALYGYTF.

This clonotype was counted a few times. The rearrangement uses TRBV20-1 and TRBJ2-5; no clear D gene. CDR1 DFQATT and CDR2 SNEGSKA come from the germline V gene (reference sequence). Trimming shortened V by 3 bases and J by 3 bases, and 5 bases separated the two germline ends. The CDR3 sequence is 11 residues long. CDR3 DNA: TGCAGTGCTAGGGCAGAAGAGACCCAGTACTTC. Its protein product is CSARAEETQYF.

This clonotype appeared a few times. The CDR3 loop reads CASSPHDPSNQPQHF. The CDR3 nucleotides read TGTGCCAGCAGCCCACACGATCCTAGCAATCAGCCCCAGCATTTT. The chain has TRBV6-2 or TRBV6-3 and TRBJ1-5; D remains ambiguous. The CDR3 is 15 amino acids. Germline loops: CDR1 MNHEY, CDR2 SVGEGT. The V end was cut by 6 bases, the J end by 0 bases, with 12 bases between.

Only a few counts were recorded for this clonotype. The V gene is TRBV7-2, the J gene TRBJ2-5; D gene ambiguous. Germline CDR1 reads SGHTA; CDR2 reads FQGNSA. The CDR3 contains 14 residues. The ends were cut back, 1 base at V and 4 bases at J, with 10 bases in the middle. As DNA, the CDR3 is TGTGCCAGCAGCTTAGGCAGGAGCGCAGAGACCCAGTACTTC. This translates into CASSLGRSAETQYF.

The V and J genes are TRBV28 and TRBJ2-5; 8 positions match TRBD2. Trimming removed 3 bases from V and 0 bases from J; junction bases left unmatched: 12. CDR1 is MDHEN and CDR2 is SYDVKM in the germline V gene. This CDR3 region has 18 residues. The CDR3 DNA reads TGTGCCAGCAGTTTTTTAGCGGGGTCCACTCTGTACCAAGAGACCCAGTACTTC. Its translation is CASSFLAGSTLYQETQYF.

The rearrangement uses TRBV6-1 and TRBJ2-5; no firm D call. Per the germline V gene, CDR1 is MNHNS and CDR2 is SASEGT. The CDR3 has 14 amino acids. V lost 8 bases to trimming and J lost 4 bases, with 17 bases between them. CDR3 sequence (DNA): TGTGCCAGCCGATCCCGCAGTGTTTCAGAGACCCAGTACTTC. As protein: CASRSRSVSETQYF.

The V and J genes are TRBV12-3 or TRBV12-4 and TRBJ2-1; perhaps D is TRBD1 or TRBD2 (6 bases each). This CDR3 has 15 residues. Trimming took off 5 bases at V and 3 bases at J, with 14 bases between the two ends. This CDR3 reads CASSPRLGGYNEQFF. Here the CDR3 DNA reads TGTGCCAGCAGTCCCCGACTAGGGGGCTACAATGAGCAGTTCTTC.

The V and J genes are TRBV4-3 and TRBJ2-5; 9 nucleotides line up with TRBD2. With V trimmed by 0 bases and J by 5 bases, 19 bases remained unmatched. Germline-derived CDR1 and CDR2 are LGHNA and YSLEER. The CDR3 has 20 amino acids. The CDR3 nucleotides read TGCGCCAGCAGCCAAGATCAATTCGCTGCGGGGGGGCCGAGGAGGGAGACCCAGTACTTC. This codes for CASSQDQFAAGGPRRETQYF.

This clonotype was recorded a few times. The V gene is TRBV20-1, the J gene TRBJ2-7; 8 nucleotides align to TRBD2. Looked up from germline, CDR1 is DFQATT and CDR2 is SNEGSKA (reference sequence). J gave up 3 bases and V 6 bases, and 16 bases lay outside the gene matches. This CDR3 has 16 residues. For the CDR3, the DNA is TGCAGTGCAATAGGCGGTATCGGTGCGGGAGGCTACGAGCAGTACTTC. Residues: CSAIGGIGAGGYEQYF.

This clonotype has just a few counts. V usage is TRBV3-1 and J usage is TRBJ1-6; a possible D gene is TRBD1 (6 bases). CDR3 length: 15 residues. V was clipped by 4 bases and J by 6 bases, with 13 bases between them. The V gene's germline CDR1 is LGHDT and CDR2 YNNKEL (reference sequence). The CDR3 nucleotides are TGTGCCAGCAGCCCTGCTGGGGGGCCTAATTCACCCCTCCACTTT. Its translation is CASSPAGGPNSPLHF.

This chain links TRBV10-3 with TRBJ2-3, with TRBD1 identical over 8 bases. The CDR3 loop spans 16 amino acids. Germline trimming cut 4 bases from V and 0 bases from J; bases unmatched to any gene: 6. Germline values: CDR1 ENHRY, CDR2 SYGVKD. The CDR3, as DNA: TGTGCCATCAGTGGACCGGGACAGGCGAGCACAGATACGCAGTATTTT. Translated: CAISGPGQASTDTQYF.

This clonotype was seen a handful of times. The chain combines TRBV4-3 with TRBJ2-1; D not resolved. CDR3 length: 13 residues. The germline V and J ends were trimmed by 0 bases and 9 bases, with 9 bases remaining between them. The V gene's germline CDR1 is LGHNA and CDR2 YSLEER. The CDR3 region has the DNA TGCGCCAGCAGCCAAGATCAGGATAGTGAGCAGTTCTTC. This translates into CASSQDQDSEQFF.

In this sample, this clonotype turned up a few times. The chain employs TRBV20-1 and TRBJ2-3, with D possibly called TRBD1 or TRBD2 (5 bases each). Germline V gives CDR1 DFQATT, CDR2 SNEGSKA (reference sequence). Trimming left V 6 bases short and J 4 bases short, with 17 bases between. CDR3 length equals 14 residues. The CDR3: CSAISLQGADTQYF. The CDR3 DNA follows: TGCAGTGCAATATCGCTGCAGGGAGCAGATACGCAGTATTTT.

This clonotype was seen at least ten times. The CDR3 region is CASTPEGTTTDTQYF. The CDR3 nucleotides read TGTGCCAGCACGCCGGAAGGGACCACCACAGATACGCAGTATTTT. This sequence joins TRBV6-2 or TRBV6-3 and TRBJ2-3; D may correspond to TRBD1 or TRBD2 (5 bases each). Germline-derived CDR1 and CDR2 are MNHEY and SVGEGT. V was clipped by 7 bases and J by 2 bases, with 16 bases between them. The CDR3 runs 15 residues.

This rearrangement joins TRBV11-2 to TRBJ2-1; D possibly corresponds to TRBD1 (6 bases). V lost 7 bases to trimming and J lost 0 bases, with 19 bases between them. The CDR3 extends over 17 amino acids. CDR1 and CDR2 (germline): SGHAT, FQNNGV. CDR3 nucleotide sequence: TGTGCCAGCACCAAAACCCCCTCAGGGGACTCCTACAATGAGCAGTTCTTC. It is translated as CASTKTPSGDSYNEQFF. The full variable domain, in which reference TRBV11-2 and TRBJ2-1 provide the parts outside the CDR3, is EAGVAQSPRYKIIEKRQSVAFWCNPISGHATLYWYQQILGQGPKLLIQFQNNGVVDDSQLPKDRFSAERLKGVDSTLKIQPAKLEDSAVYLCASTKTPSGDSYNEQFFGPGTRLTVL.

The CDR3 spells CASSVGQPSNNEQFF. The CDR3 DNA is TGTGCCAGCAGTGTGGGACAGCCAAGTAACAATGAGCAGTTCTTC. This chain uses TRBV28 with TRBJ2-1; TRBD1 matches at 7 bases. The CDR3 runs 15 residues. Germline V gene sequence: CDR1 MDHEN, CDR2 SYDVKM. V shed 5 bases, J shed 5 bases, and the junction held 9 bases outside the gene matches.

The rearrangement links TRBV11-2 to TRBJ2-7; D is uncertain. CDR3 length: 19 amino acids. CDR1 and CDR2 (germline): SGHAT, FQNNGV. V was cut by 4 bases and J by 1 base, with 26 bases left in between. CDR3 nucleotide sequence: TGTGCCAGCAGCTCCAGACCGCCCGAGTTAGGACGGCTTTCCTACGAGCAGTACTTC. Translation: CASSSRPPELGRLSYEQYF.